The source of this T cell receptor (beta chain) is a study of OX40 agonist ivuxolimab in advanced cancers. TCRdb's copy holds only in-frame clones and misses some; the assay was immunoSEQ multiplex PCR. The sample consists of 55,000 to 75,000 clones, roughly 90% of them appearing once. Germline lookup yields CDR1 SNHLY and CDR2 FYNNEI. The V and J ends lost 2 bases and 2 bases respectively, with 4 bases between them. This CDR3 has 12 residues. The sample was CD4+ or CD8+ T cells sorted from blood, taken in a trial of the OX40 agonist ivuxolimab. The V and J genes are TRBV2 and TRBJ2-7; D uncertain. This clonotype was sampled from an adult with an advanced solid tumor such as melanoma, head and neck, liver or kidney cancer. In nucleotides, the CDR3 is TGTGCCAGCAGTGAACAGGCCTACGAGCAGTACTTC. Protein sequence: CASSEQAYEQYF.